The rows below give T cell receptor beta chains drawn from one sample of a study of T cell repertoires in cytomegalovirus infection. TCRdb independently ran MiXCR on the reads; one entry per CDR3 protein. The sample consists of roughly 300,000 distinct CDR3 sequences, 9.5% of them appearing once. Sequencing was carried out using PBMCs. The receptor source for this set is a human donor in good health (CMV status not recorded). Some clones in this sample may be carry-over from other donors' samples. Each CDR3 is given with its conserved first and last residue. Size is omitted from some rows. Given values are once, few, many or a class for expanded clones.

. | TRBJ1-4 | 13 | TRBV7-9 | CATRKATNEKLFF
many | TRBJ2-1 | 10 | TRBV7-9 | CASSANEQFF
once | TRBJ2-5 | 14 | TRBV6-5 | CANSGDGSQETQYF
. | TRBJ1-3 | 13 | TRBV7-2 | CASSEVSGNTIYF
. | TRBJ2-5 | 15 | TRBV5-4 | CASSLGTSGQQTQYF
. | TRBJ1-1 | 14 | TRBV12-5 | CASGFRWENTEAFF
. | TRBJ1-5 | 16 | TRBV6-2/TRBV6-3 | CASSTDRTGGSQPQHF
. | TRBJ2-1 | 15 | TRBV12-3/TRBV12-4 | CASRIRDSLYNEQFF
few | TRBJ2-1 | 13 | TRBV19 | CASSMGSVGEQFF
. | TRBJ2-1 | 12 | TRBV29-1 | CSVELGVNEQFF